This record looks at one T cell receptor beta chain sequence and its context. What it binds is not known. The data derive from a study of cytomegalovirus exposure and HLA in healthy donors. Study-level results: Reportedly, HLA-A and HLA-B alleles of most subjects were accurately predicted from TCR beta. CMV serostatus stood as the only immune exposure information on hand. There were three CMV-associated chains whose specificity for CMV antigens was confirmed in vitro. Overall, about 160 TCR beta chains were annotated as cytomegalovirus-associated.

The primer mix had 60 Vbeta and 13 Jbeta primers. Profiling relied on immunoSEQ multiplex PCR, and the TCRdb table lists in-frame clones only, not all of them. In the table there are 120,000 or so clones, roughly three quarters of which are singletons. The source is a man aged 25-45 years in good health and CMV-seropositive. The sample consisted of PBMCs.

The CDR3 nucleotides are TGTGCCAGCAGTGAAACGTACAGGGGTGACACTGAAGCTTTCTTT. Protein sequence: CASSETYRGDTEAFF. This sequence joins TRBV6-1 and TRBJ1-1; TRBD1 agrees at 7 bases. V shed 2 bases and J 3 bases; nucleotides not matched to a gene: 6. Germline loops: CDR1 MNHNS, CDR2 SASEGT. The CDR3 extends over 15 amino acids.